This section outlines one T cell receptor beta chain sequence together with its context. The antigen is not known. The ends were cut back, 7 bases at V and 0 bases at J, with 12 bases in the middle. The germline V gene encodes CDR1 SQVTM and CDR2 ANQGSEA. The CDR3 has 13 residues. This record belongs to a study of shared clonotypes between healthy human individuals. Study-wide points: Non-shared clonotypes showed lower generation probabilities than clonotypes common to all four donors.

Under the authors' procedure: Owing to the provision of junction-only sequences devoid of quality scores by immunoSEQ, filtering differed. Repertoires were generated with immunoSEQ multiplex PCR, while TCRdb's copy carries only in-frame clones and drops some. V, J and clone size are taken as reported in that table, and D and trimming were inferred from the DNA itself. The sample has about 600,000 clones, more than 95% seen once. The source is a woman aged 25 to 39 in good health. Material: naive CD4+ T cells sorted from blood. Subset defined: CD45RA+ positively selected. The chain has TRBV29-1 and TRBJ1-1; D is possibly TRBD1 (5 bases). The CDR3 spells CSARDPLNTEAFF. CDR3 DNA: TGCAGCGCCCGGGACCCACTGAACACTGAAGCTTTCTTT.